These 20 T cell receptor beta chains share one sample of origin, sequenced in a study of T cell repertoires in cytomegalovirus infection (dated by TCRdb to 2018 to 2020). The data were produced on an Illumina HiSeq 1500. TCRdb took the public reads, trimmed them with fastp at Q25, ran MiXCR for clone calling and kept in-frame beta chains. When rows share a CDR3 protein, they turn into one entry using the most common DNA and genes. This sample is represented by around 94,000 distinct CDR3 sequences; approximately 15% of them were singletons. More than 7% of the sample is taken by the ten largest. The source material was PBMCs. These TCRs come from a human donor in good health (CMV status not recorded). Some clones in this sample may be carry-over from other donors' samples.

This clonotype was observed at least ten times. The gene calls are TRBV7-2 and TRBJ2-2; D unresolved. The CDR3 length is 16 residues. Trimming stripped 5 bases from V and 1 base from J, with 14 bases between. CDR1 and CDR2 from the germline V gene are SGHTA and FQGNSA. The CDR3 region is CASSPRSLMNTGELFF. The CDR3 DNA reads as TGTGCCAGCAGCCCTCGTTCCCTCATGAACACCGGGGAGCTGTTTTTT.

This chain joins TRBV29-1 and TRBJ1-2; 9 bases agree with TRBD1. The length of the CDR3 is 14 residues. Germline V gene sequence: CDR1 SQVTM, CDR2 ANQGSEA. V was clipped by 7 bases and J by 8 bases; unmatched bases: 14. The CDR3 region has the DNA TGCAGCGCCCCGGGAGGACAGGGGATTCGGGGCTACACCTTC. The encoded protein is CSAPGGQGIRGYTF.

This clonotype was detected only once. V gene TRBV29-1 combines with J gene TRBJ1-1; D might be TRBD1 (6 bases). The CDR3 runs 12 residues. V lost 7 bases to trimming and J lost 0 bases, with 9 bases between them. Germline CDR1 SQVTM, CDR2 ANQGSEA. The CDR3 region is CSGRTVNTEAFF. The CDR3 nucleotides are TGCAGCGGACGGACAGTGAACACTGAAGCTTTCTTT.

V gene TRBV6-1 combines with J gene TRBJ2-4; D not resolved. V lost 6 bases to trimming and J lost 8 bases, with 8 bases between them. The CDR3 is made up of 11 amino acids. CDR1 is MNHNS and CDR2 is SASEGT in the germline V gene. The CDR3 is CASSPSDIQYF. CDR3 coding DNA: TGTGCCAGCAGCCCCTCCGACATTCAGTACTTC.

The CDR3 DNA is TGTGCCAGCAGCTTGGACGGGGTCGATGGCTACACCTTC. Protein product: CASSLDGVDGYTF. The chain uses TRBV5-4 and TRBJ1-2; unclear D gene. The V end lost 0 bases, the J end lost 6 bases, and 9 bases lay between the germline ends. Germline V CDR1 and CDR2: SGHNT, YYREEE (reference sequence). The CDR3 extends over 13 amino acids.

This clonotype has just a few counts. The gene calls are TRBV5-1 and TRBJ2-2; tentative D call: TRBD2 (6 bases). CDR3 size: 15 residues. Germline V gene data show CDR1 as SGHRS and CDR2 as YFSETQ. The ends were cut back, 5 bases at V and 2 bases at J, with 13 bases in the middle. CDR3 sequence reads: CASSSVGGNTGELFF. The CDR3 nucleotides read TGCGCCAGCAGTTCGGTGGGGGGAAACACCGGGGAGCTGTTTTTT.

This sequence joins TRBV11-2 and TRBJ2-7; D uncertain. Germline CDR1 SGHAT, CDR2 FQNNGV. V dropped 3 bases and J dropped 3 bases, with 9 bases sitting between them. The CDR3 has 13 amino acids. The DNA for the CDR3 is TGTGCCAGCAGCTTCGGGCCTGACTACGAGCAGTACTTC. Translated, it gives CASSFGPDYEQYF.

The chain combines TRBV12-3 or TRBV12-4 with TRBJ1-5; maybe TRBD1 (5 bases). This CDR3 has 15 amino acids. V lost 5 bases and J lost 4, with 15 bases in between. CDR3 in amino acids: CASSPLTAANQPQHF. For the CDR3, the DNA is TGTGCCAGCAGTCCTCTGACAGCCGCTAATCAGCCCCAGCATTTT.

This clonotype was found many times. The J gene is TRBJ1-3, the V gene TRBV7-2, with TRBD1 as a possible D gene (5 bases). From germline, CDR1 is SGHTA and CDR2 FQGNSA. Trimming removed 5 bases at V and 4 bases at J, with 9 bases between. This CDR3 is built from 13 residues. The CDR3 loop reads CASSPGRGNTIYF. In DNA, the CDR3 is TGTGCCAGCAGCCCGGGACGGGGAAACACCATATATTTT.

This clonotype was detected ten times or more. The genes are TRBV2 and TRBJ1-5; 10 bases are shared with TRBD1. Germline V gene sequence: CDR1 SNHLY, CDR2 FYNNEI. This CDR3 region has 15 residues. J gave up 8 bases and V 2 bases, and 6 bases lay outside the gene matches. DNA for the CDR3: TGTGCCAGCAGTGAATCGGGACAGGGGTTTGAGCCCCAGCATTTT. This gives the protein CASSESGQGFEPQHF.

This clonotype has ten or more counts. V is TRBV7-2 and J is TRBJ2-1; 9 bases map to TRBD2. The J segment lost 6 bases and the V segment lost 7 bases, leaving 7 bases of the junction unmatched. The CDR3 is made up of 14 amino acids. Germline V gives CDR1 SGHTA, CDR2 FQGNSA. The CDR3 nucleotides are TGTGCCAGCACCCCCCAGCGGGGGGTCAATGAGCAGTTCTTC. This gives the protein CASTPQRGVNEQFF.

This clonotype was counted many times. The rearrangement links TRBV7-2 to TRBJ1-5; D remains ambiguous. The CDR3 has 15 residues. Germline values: CDR1 SGHTA, CDR2 FQGNSA. With 0 bases removed from V and 4 bases from J, the gap between germline ends came to 10 bases. The CDR3 nucleotides read TGTGCCAGCAGCTTAGCAGGGCAGCTAAATCAGCCCCAGCATTTT. Amino acid sequence: CASSLAGQLNQPQHF.

This clonotype has at least ten counts. The chain is built from TRBV5-1 and TRBJ1-2, with a possible D match to TRBD1 (6 bases). Germline V CDR1 and CDR2: SGHRS, YFSETQ. The CDR3 loop spans 14 amino acids. V was shortened by 4 bases and J by 7 bases, with 17 bases between the two germline ends. This CDR3 is CASSQGQPAAGYTF. CDR3 DNA: TGCGCCAGCAGCCAAGGACAGCCCGCTGCTGGCTACACCTTC.

This clonotype was picked up many times. The chain couples TRBV11-2 to TRBJ2-7, with 10 bases fitting TRBD2. The CDR3 totals 15 residues. Germline loops: CDR1 SGHAT, CDR2 FQNNGV. J was trimmed by 3 bases and V by 8 bases; bases with no gene match: 10. The CDR3: CASRALAGDLYEQYF. CDR3 DNA sequence: TGTGCCAGCCGAGCCCTAGCGGGGGATCTCTACGAGCAGTACTTC.

The chain combines TRBV2 with TRBJ2-1; TRBD1 or TRBD2 may be the D gene (5 bases each). The CDR3 is made up of 13 amino acids. Germline V gene data show CDR1 as SNHLY and CDR2 as FYNNEI. Trimming cost V 6 bases and J 6 bases, with 12 bases left between them. CDR3 residues: CASSPRGVNEQFF. In DNA, the CDR3 is TGTGCCAGCAGCCCAAGAGGGGTCAATGAGCAGTTCTTC.

The rearrangement uses TRBV6-1 and TRBJ1-1; 8 bases agree with TRBD1. V gave up 4 bases and J gave up 14 bases; unmatched junction bases: 0. The CDR3 covers 9 residues. Germline values: CDR1 MNHNS, CDR2 SASEGT. The CDR3 loop is CASSGTGFF. As DNA, the CDR3 is TGTGCCAGCAGTGGGACAGGGTTCTTT.

This clonotype was observed a single time. This may stem from a read error, because a much larger clone lies one nucleotide away. Since the CDR3 does not end with the conserved phenylalanine or tryptophan, this likely comes from a read error. This chain links TRBV7-9 with TRBJ2-1, with D maybe TRBD1 (5 bases). The CDR3 is 12 residues long. In germline, CDR1 is SEHNR, CDR2 FQNEAQ (reference sequence). V was pared by 3 bases and J by 10 bases, with 10 bases between. The CDR3 here is CASSLTAPEQFL. The DNA of the CDR3 is TGTGCCAGCAGCTTGACAGCTCCCGAGCAGTTCCTC.

This clonotype occurred many times. The gene calls are TRBV7-8 and TRBJ2-2; 10 nucleotides match TRBD2. V lost 5 bases and J lost 6; bases outside the gene matches: 9. CDR3 length: 16 amino acids. The germline CDR1 and CDR2 sequences are SGHVS and FQNEAQ. The DNA for the CDR3 is TGTGCCAGCAGCCTCCTAAGCGGGGGGGCGGCCGGGGAGCTGTTTTTT. It is translated as CASSLLSGGAAGELFF.

This clonotype appeared a few times. This chain links TRBV12-3 or TRBV12-4 with TRBJ2-7; perhaps TRBD1 as D (7 bases). The length of the CDR3 is 14 residues. V dropped 7 bases and J dropped 3 bases, with 16 bases sitting between them. CDR3 loop: CASTAGQSYYEQYF. The CDR3 DNA reads as TGTGCCAGCACCGCGGGACAGAGCTACTACGAGCAGTACTTC.

This clonotype was seen ten or more times. J is TRBJ2-7 and V is TRBV7-2, with 7 bases that match TRBD1. The CDR3 sequence is 15 residues long. CDR1 and CDR2 from the germline V gene are SGHTA and FQGNSA. V gave up 1 base and J gave up 0 bases; unmatched junction bases: 3. This CDR3 reads CASSLGTGLSYEQYF. CDR3 nucleotides: TGTGCCAGCAGCTTAGGGACAGGTCTCTCCTACGAGCAGTACTTC.